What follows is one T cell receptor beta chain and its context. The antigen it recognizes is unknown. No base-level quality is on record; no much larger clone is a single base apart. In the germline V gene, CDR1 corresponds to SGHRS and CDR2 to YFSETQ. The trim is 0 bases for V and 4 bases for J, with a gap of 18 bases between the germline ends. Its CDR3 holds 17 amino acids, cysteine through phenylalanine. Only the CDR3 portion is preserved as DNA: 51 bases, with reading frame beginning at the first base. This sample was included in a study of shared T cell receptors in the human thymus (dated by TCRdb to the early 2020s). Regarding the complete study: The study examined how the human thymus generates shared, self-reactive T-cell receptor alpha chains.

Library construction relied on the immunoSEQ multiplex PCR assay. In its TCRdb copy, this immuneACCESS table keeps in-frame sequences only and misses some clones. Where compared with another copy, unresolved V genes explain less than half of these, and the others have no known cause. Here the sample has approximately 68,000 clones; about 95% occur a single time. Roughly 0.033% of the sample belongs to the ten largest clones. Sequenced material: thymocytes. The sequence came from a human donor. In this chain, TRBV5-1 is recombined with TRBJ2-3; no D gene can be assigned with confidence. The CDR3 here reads CASSLGQCSSSADTQYF. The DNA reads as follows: TGCGCCAGCAGCTTGGGTCAGTGCTCTTCCTCCGCAGATACGCAGTATTTT.